The present TCR beta chain was sequenced within a study of cytomegalovirus exposure and HLA in healthy donors. Vbeta (60) and Jbeta (13) primers were used in the PCR. TCRdb's table, derived via immunoSEQ multiplex PCR, lists solely in-frame clones and lacks some. The data contain approximately 72,000 clones, roughly 78% of them singletons. General observations from the study: The majority of TCR sequences were rare, yet some public TCRs appeared in many donors.

This clone was seen a handful of times. The target antigen is unknown. CDR1 SGHRS and CDR2 YFSETQ come from the germline V gene. V lost 1 base and J 1 base, leaving 8 bases between the germline ends. The CDR3 has 14 residues. The V gene is TRBV5-1, the J gene TRBJ1-1; no firm D call. The source is a man aged 18 to 35 in good health and CMV-seronegative. The sequenced material came from PBMCs. CDR3 sequence (DNA): TGCGCCAGCAGCTTGTCAGGAACGAACACTGAAGCTTTCTTT. It codes for CASSLSGTNTEAFF.